Listed below are T cell receptor beta chains from one sample, sequenced in a study of blood T cell repertoires in COVID-19. Produced via immunoSEQ multiplex PCR; TCRdb's table is partial and in-frame only. The sample carries around 67,000 clones, 87% recorded once. Material for sequencing was peripheral blood. The receptor source for this set is a woman aged 80 or over with acute or convalescent COVID-19. CDR3s include the opening cysteine and the closing phenylalanine or tryptophan. A D gene is named only where the DNA matches it firmly. Only part of the rows carry a size: once, few, many, or a class if the clone is expanded.

TRBJ2-2	-	TRBD1	TRBV27	TGTGCCAGCAGTGTCCCGAGGGGGCAGGGGAACACCGGGGAGCTGTTTTTT	CASSVPRGQGNTGELFF
TRBJ2-5	-	TRBD2	TRBV5-1	TGCGCCAGCAGCTTGGTGGGGACTAGCGAAGAGACCCAGTACTTC	CASSLVGTSEETQYF
TRBJ2-7	once	TRBD2	TRBV2	TGTGCCAGCAGTGAAATCGGACTAGCGTCCTACGAGCAGTACTTC	CASSEIGLASYEQYF
TRBJ2-1	-	-	TRBV15	TGTGCCACCAGCAGTCCCGTGAGCGACCACTCCTACAATGAGCAGTTCTTC	CATSSPVSDHSYNEQFF
TRBJ2-5	-	-	TRBV5-1	TGCGCCAGCAGCTTGGGCACAGGGCAAGAGACCCAGTACTTC	CASSLGTGQETQYF
TRBJ2-7	-	TRBD1	TRBV2	TGTGCCAGCAGGGACAGGGCCGAGCAGTACTTC	CASRDRAEQYF
TRBJ2-3	-	-	TRBV29-1	TGCAGCGTTGTCGGGGTAGGCGGGCTTAGCACAGATACGCAGTATTTT	CSVVGVGGLSTDTQYF
TRBJ2-2	-	TRBD1	TRBV27	TGTGCCAGCAGCCTCCAGGGGACAGTTTCCGGGGAGCTGTTTTTT	CASSLQGTVSGELFF
TRBJ2-1	-	TRBD2	TRBV5-6	TGTGCCAGCAGCTTGGTCACTAGCGGGAATGAGCAGTTCTTC	CASSLVTSGNEQFF
TRBJ1-2	-	TRBD1	TRBV2	TGTGCCAGCAGTGTCGGGACAGGGATCTTCTATGGCTACACCTTC	CASSVGTGIFYGYTF
TRBJ1-2	-	TRBD1	TRBV28	TGTGCCAGCAGTTTAAGGGACAGGGACTATGGCTACACCTTC	CASSLRDRDYGYTF
TRBJ1-1	-	-	TRBV7-2	TGTGCCAGCAGCTCCCAGGGTTATGCCACTGAAGCTTTCTTT	CASSSQGYATEAFF
TRBJ2-1	-	TRBD2	TRBV18	TGTGCCAGCTCCCATAGCGGGGGAAGCTCCTACAATGAGCAGTTCTTC	CASSHSGGSSYNEQFF
TRBJ2-1	-	-	TRBV27	TGTGCCAGCAGTTTAACGGGACTTTCCTACAATGAGCAGTTCTTC	CASSLTGLSYNEQFF
TRBJ2-7	-	TRBD2	TRBV5-6	TGTGCCAGCAGCTTGTCCCCTAGCGGAGGCTCCTACGAGCAGTACTTC	CASSLSPSGGSYEQYF
TRBJ2-7	once	-	TRBV7-2	TGTGCCAGCAGCGCCGGGGTCGACTTAAGGAGGGGCTACGAGCAGTACTTC	CASSAGVDLRRGYEQYF
TRBJ1-4	once	-	TRBV15	TGTGCCACCAGCAAGAGGAGAGGGAGTGAAAAACTGTTTTTT	CATSKRRGSEKLFF
TRBJ2-1	-	-	TRBV20-1	TGCAGTGCTCCCGGCTACAATGAGCAGTTCTTC	CSAPGYNEQFF
TRBJ2-1	-	TRBD2	TRBV2	TGTGCCAGCAGCCGCGGGAGTCGGGAGCAGTTCTTC	CASSRGSREQFF
TRBJ1-2	-	-	TRBV7-9	TGTGCCAGCAGATCGGCCCCGGAGGCTGGCTACACCTTC	CASRSAPEAGYTF
TRBJ2-1	-	-	TRBV18	TGTGCCAGCTCACCGGGACTTAACAATGAGCAGTTCTTC	CASSPGLNNEQFF
TRBJ1-2	-	-	TRBV5-3	TGTGCCAGAAGCTTAGGTCACAGGCCGGATGGCTACACCTTC	CARSLGHRPDGYTF